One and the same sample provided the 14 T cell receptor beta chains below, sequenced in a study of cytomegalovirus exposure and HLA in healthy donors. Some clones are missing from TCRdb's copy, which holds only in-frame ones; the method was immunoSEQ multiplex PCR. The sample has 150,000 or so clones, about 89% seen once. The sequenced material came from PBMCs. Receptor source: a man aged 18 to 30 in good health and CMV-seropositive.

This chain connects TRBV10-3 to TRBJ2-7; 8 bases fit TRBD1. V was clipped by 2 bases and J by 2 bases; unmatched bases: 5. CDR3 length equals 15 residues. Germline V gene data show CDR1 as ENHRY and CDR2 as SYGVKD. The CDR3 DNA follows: TGTGCCATCAGTGAGGGGGCAGGGGGCACCTACGAGCAGTACTTC. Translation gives CAISEGAGGTYEQYF.

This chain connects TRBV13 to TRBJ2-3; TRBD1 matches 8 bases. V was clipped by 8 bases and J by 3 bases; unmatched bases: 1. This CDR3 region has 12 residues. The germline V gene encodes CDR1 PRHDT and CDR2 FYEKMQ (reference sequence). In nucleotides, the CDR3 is TGTGCCAGCGGGACAGGAACAGATACGCAGTATTTT. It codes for CASGTGTDTQYF.

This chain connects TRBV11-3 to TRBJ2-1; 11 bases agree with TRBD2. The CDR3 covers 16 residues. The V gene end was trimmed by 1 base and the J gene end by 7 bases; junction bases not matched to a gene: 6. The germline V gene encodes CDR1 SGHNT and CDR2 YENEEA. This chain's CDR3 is CASSLGLAGGGNEQFF. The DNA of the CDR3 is TGTGCCAGCAGCTTAGGGTTAGCGGGAGGGGGAAATGAGCAGTTCTTC.

The CDR3 DNA reads TGTGCCAGCAGTTTAAGGGGGGGAAGAAGCGTCTACTACGAGCAGTACTTC. Translation: CASSLRGGRSVYYEQYF. The J gene is TRBJ2-7, the V gene TRBV28; the D gene is possibly TRBD2 (7 bases). This CDR3 region has 17 residues. V was trimmed by 2 bases and J by 3 bases, leaving 20 bases between them. Germline lookup yields CDR1 MDHEN and CDR2 SYDVKM.

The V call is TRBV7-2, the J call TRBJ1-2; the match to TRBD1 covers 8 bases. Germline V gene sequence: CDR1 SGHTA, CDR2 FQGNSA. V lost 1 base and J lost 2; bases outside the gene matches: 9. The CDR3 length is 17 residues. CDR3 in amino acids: CASSLDRGTKKNYGYTF. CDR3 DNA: TGTGCCAGCAGCTTAGACAGGGGGACCAAGAAAAACTATGGCTACACCTTC.

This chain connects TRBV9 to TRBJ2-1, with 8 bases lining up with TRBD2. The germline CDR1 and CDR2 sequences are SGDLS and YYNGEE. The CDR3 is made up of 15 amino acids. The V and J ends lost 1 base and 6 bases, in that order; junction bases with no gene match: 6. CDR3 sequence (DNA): TGTGCCAGCAGCGTAACGGGAGGGCAAGGCAATGAGCAGTTCTTC. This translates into CASSVTGGQGNEQFF.

Written as DNA, the CDR3 is TGCAGCGTTCAACCCCGGCTGTCAGGGGGCACTGAAGCTTTCTTT. Protein product: CSVQPRLSGGTEAFF. The chain has TRBV29-1 and TRBJ1-1, with 7 bases lining up with TRBD1. CDR1 and CDR2 from the germline V gene are SQVTM and ANQGSEA. The CDR3 length is 15 residues. The junction had 13 bases not matched to a gene; V was cut back by 5 bases and J by 4 bases.

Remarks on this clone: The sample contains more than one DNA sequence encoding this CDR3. DNA for the CDR3: TGCGCCAGCAGCCCCGGGACAGGGGGCTACGAGCAGTACTTC. Residues: CASSPGTGGYEQYF. The chain carries TRBV4-3 and TRBJ2-7, with 11 bases matching TRBD1. The V segment lost 4 bases and the J segment 3 bases; nucleotides outside the gene matches: 2. The CDR3 covers 14 residues. The V gene's germline CDR1 is LGHNA and CDR2 YSLEER.

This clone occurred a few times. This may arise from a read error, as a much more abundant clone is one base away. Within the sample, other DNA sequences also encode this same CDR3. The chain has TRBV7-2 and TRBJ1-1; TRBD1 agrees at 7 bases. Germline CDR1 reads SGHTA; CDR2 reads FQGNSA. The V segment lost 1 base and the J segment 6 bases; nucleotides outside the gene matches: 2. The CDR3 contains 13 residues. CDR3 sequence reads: CASSLVTGAEAFF. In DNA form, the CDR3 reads TGTGCCAGCAGCTTAGTCACAGGGGCTGAAGCTTTCTTT.

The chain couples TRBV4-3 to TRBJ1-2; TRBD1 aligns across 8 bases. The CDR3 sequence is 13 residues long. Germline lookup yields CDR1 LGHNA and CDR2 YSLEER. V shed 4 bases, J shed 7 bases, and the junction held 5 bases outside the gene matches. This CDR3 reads CASSPGQGRGYTF. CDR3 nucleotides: TGCGCCAGCAGCCCCGGACAGGGTCGTGGCTACACCTTC.

CDR3: CASSPDSGGVGYNEQFF. CDR3 DNA sequence: TGTGCCAGCAGTCCGGATAGCGGGGGCGTCGGCTACAATGAGCAGTTCTTC. The gene calls are TRBV27 and TRBJ2-1; 9 nucleotides line up with TRBD2. This CDR3 is built from 17 residues. V trimming: 5 bases; J trimming: 3 bases; junction bases outside the gene matches: 11. Per germline, CDR1 MNHEY and CDR2 SMNVEV (reference sequence).

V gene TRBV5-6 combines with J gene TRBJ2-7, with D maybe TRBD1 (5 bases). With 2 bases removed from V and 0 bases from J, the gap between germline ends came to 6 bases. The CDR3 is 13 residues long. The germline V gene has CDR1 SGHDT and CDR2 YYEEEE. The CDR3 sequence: CASSLGVSYEQYF. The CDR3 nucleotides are TGTGCCAGCAGCTTAGGGGTCTCCTACGAGCAGTACTTC.

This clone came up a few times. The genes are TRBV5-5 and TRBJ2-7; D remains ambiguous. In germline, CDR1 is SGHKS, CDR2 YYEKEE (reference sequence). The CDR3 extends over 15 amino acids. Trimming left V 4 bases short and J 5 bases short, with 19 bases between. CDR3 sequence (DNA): TGTGCCAGCAGCCGGATTGCGACCCCCGAGGACGAGCAGTACTTC. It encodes CASSRIATPEDEQYF.

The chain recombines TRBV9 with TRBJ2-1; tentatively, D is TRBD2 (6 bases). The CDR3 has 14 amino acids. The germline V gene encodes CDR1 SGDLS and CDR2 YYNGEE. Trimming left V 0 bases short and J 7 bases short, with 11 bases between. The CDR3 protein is CASSVELGRNEQFF. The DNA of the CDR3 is TGTGCCAGCAGCGTAGAACTGGGGAGGAATGAGCAGTTCTTC.